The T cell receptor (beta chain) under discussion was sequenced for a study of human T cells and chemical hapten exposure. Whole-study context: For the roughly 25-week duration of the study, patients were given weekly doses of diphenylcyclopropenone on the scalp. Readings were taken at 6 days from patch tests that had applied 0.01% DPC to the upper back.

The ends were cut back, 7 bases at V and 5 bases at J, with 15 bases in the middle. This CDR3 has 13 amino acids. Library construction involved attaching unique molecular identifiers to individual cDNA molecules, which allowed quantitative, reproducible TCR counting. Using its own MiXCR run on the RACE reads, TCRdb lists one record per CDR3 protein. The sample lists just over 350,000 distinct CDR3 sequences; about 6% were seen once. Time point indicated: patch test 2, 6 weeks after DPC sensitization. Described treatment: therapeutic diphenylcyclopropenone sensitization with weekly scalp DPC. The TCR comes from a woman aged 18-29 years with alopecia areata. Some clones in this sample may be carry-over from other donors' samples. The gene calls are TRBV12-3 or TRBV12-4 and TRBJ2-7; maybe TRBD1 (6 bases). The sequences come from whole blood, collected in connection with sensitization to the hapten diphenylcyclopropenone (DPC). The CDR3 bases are TGTGCCAGCACCCGGCAGGGGATCAACGAGCAGTACTTC. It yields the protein CASTRQGINEQYF.